These 10 T cell receptor beta chains share one sample of origin, sequenced in a study of Siglec-9 on CD8 T cells in melanoma (dated by TCRdb to between 2018 and 2021). Library generation was performed with the immunoSEQ multiplex PCR assay. TCRdb took this table from immuneACCESS and kept in-frame rearrangements with V and J called. Such tables lack part of the clones; where checked against another copy, unresolved V genes explain under half of the gap, and the rest is unexplained. The sample table lists some 27,000 clones, about 80% of them with a count of one. Together, the top ten hold around 5.5% of the sample. Specimen: Siglec-9- CD8+ T cells sorted from blood. The cell subset or site label for this specimen denotes: CD8 T cells lacking Siglec-9. The receptors were sampled from a human donor in good health.

The genes are TRBV9 and TRBJ2-1; TRBD2 matches 7 bases. The trim removed 4 bases at V and 3 bases at J, leaving 4 bases unmatched. Germline V gene lookup returns CDR1 SGDLS and CDR2 YYNGEE. CDR3 length equals 14 residues. As DNA, the CDR3 is TGTGCCAGCAGCCCCGGGGGGAACTACAATGAGCAGTTCTTC. As protein: CASSPGGNYNEQFF. Full variable domain (outside the CDR3, taken from reference TRBV9 and TRBJ2-1): DSGVTQTPKHLITATGQRVTLRCSPRSGDLSVYWYQQSLDQGLQFLIQYYNGEERAKGNILERFSAQQFPDLHSELNLSSLELGDSALYFCASSPGGNYNEQFFGPGTRLTVL.

J is TRBJ2-7 and V is TRBV7-8; D gene ambiguous. V was clipped by 5 bases and J by 3 bases, with 8 bases between them. This CDR3 has 12 amino acids. Germline lookup yields CDR1 SGHVS and CDR2 FQNEAQ. In nucleotides, the CDR3 is TGTGCCAGCAGCACACGGATCTACGAGCAGTACTTC. Its translation is CASSTRIYEQYF.

The V call is TRBV5-1, the J call TRBJ1-6; 9 nucleotides align to TRBD1. This CDR3 is 18 amino acids long. The germline gives CDR1 SGHRS, CDR2 YFSETQ. The V gene end was trimmed by 3 bases and the J gene end by 0 bases; junction bases not matched to a gene: 7. CDR3 sequence: CASSYRDREYSYNSPLHF. The CDR3, as DNA: TGCGCCAGCAGCTACCGGGACAGGGAATACTCCTATAATTCACCCCTCCACTTT.

This chain uses TRBV9 with TRBJ1-1, with D maybe TRBD1 (6 bases). Germline-derived CDR1 and CDR2 are SGDLS and YYNGEE. V was cut by 3 bases and J by 1 base, with 13 bases left in between. This CDR3 spans 15 amino acids. CDR3 sequence: CASSALQGANTEAFF. CDR3 DNA sequence: TGTGCCAGCAGCGCGCTACAGGGAGCGAACACTGAAGCTTTCTTT.

This clone appeared a few times. DNA for the CDR3: TGTGCCAGCAGCTTAGTGAGAGAGGGCGATGGCTATGGCTACACCTTC. Protein product: CASSLVREGDGYGYTF. The chain links TRBV7-8 to TRBJ1-2; D remains ambiguous. V dropped 1 base and J dropped 4 bases, with 16 bases sitting between them. The CDR3 contains 16 residues. From germline, CDR1 is SGHVS and CDR2 FQNEAQ.

This rearrangement joins TRBV6-5 to TRBJ2-7; D not resolved. Germline V CDR1 and CDR2: MNHEY, SVGAGI. V lost 0 bases, J lost 7 bases, and 13 bases lay in between. The CDR3 spans 14 residues. As DNA, the CDR3 is TGTGCCAGCAGTTACTCCAATCCTGGTAGAGAGCAGTACTTC. It translates to CASSYSNPGREQYF.

This clone turned up a few times. Written as DNA, the CDR3 is TGCGCCAGCAGGATGGGGGGCACTGAAGCTTTCTTT. It encodes CASRMGGTEAFF. This chain connects TRBV5-1 to TRBJ1-1, with D possibly TRBD1 on 5 matching bases. Germline lookup yields CDR1 SGHRS and CDR2 YFSETQ. The CDR3 contains 12 residues. V gave up 5 bases and J gave up 4 bases, with 9 bases separating them.

As for this clone: The identical CDR3 is also encoded by other nucleotide sequences in the sample. The V call is TRBV27, the J call TRBJ1-6; 7 bases match TRBD1. J was trimmed by 7 bases and V by 2 bases; bases with no gene match: 2. Germline CDR1 is MNHEY and CDR2 is SMNVEV (reference sequence). There are 14 residues in the CDR3. This CDR3 reads CASSLNRGNSPLHF. CDR3 sequence (DNA): TGTGCCAGCAGTTTAAACAGGGGCAATTCACCCCTCCACTTT.

The chain uses TRBV19 and TRBJ2-1, with D possibly matching TRBD2 (6 bases). The CDR3 is 15 residues long. Germline values: CDR1 LNHDA, CDR2 SQIVND (reference sequence). The V end was cut by 6 bases, the J end by 0 bases, with 12 bases between. In nucleotides, the CDR3 is TGTGCCAGTAGCCCTAGCGTTGACTCCTACAATGAGCAGTTCTTC. This translates into CASSPSVDSYNEQFF.

The V gene is TRBV7-2, the J gene TRBJ2-3, with unresolved D. V gave up 1 base and J gave up 2 bases, with 10 bases separating them. The CDR3 is made up of 15 amino acids. CDR1 is SGHTA, CDR2 FQGNSA, per germline. The CDR3 DNA reads TGTGCCAGCAGCTTAGACAGAACCATCACAGATACGCAGTATTTT. Translated: CASSLDRTITDTQYF.